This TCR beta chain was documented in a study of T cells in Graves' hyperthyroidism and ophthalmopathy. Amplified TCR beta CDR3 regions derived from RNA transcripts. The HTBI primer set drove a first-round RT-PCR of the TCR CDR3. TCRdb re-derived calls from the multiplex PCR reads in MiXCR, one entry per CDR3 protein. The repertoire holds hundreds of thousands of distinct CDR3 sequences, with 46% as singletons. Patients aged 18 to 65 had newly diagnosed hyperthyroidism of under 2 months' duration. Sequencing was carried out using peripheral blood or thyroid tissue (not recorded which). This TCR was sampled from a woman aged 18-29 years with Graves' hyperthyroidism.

CDR3 sequence reads: CSAKIQGSSTEAFF. The CDR3, as DNA: TGCAGTGCCAAAATACAGGGGAGTTCCACTGAAGCTTTCTTT. The chain recombines TRBV20-1 with TRBJ1-1, with 7 nucleotides matching TRBD1. CDR3 size: 14 residues. V shed 6 bases, J shed 4 bases, and the junction held 11 bases outside the gene matches. The germline gives CDR1 DFQATT, CDR2 SNEGSKA (reference sequence).